Sequencing of this T cell receptor beta chain was carried out in a study of blood T cell repertoires in COVID-19. Study summary: The samples span acute and convalescent COVID-19 from the United States, Italy and Spain. Sample material is recorded as cDNA or gDNA derived from T cells, B-cell-depleted T cells, or PBMCs.

Germline V gene lookup returns CDR1 MNHEY and CDR2 SMNVEV (reference sequence). The length of the CDR3 is 15 residues. V lost 5 bases, J lost 4 bases, and 7 bases stayed unmatched. Seattle patients were enrolled during active infection and followed longitudinally. Source study methods: Estimation of nucleated cell counts relied on the amplification of reference gene primers. Sequencing was performed with immunoSEQ multiplex PCR; in TCRdb, only in-frame clones are kept and a portion is missing. From that table come the V and J calls and clone size; the DNA was used to work out D and trimming. The sample has approximately 140,000 clones, 85% to 90% seen once; the top ten hold around an eighth.

J is TRBJ1-2 and V is TRBV27; the match to TRBD1 covers 10 bases. The sequenced sample consisted of peripheral blood. The sequence derives from a man younger than 35 with COVID-19, enrolled during active disease. The CDR3 bases are TGTGCCAGCAGTGCCCCGGGACAGGGGATCTATGGCTACACCTTC. Translating gives CASSAPGQGIYGYTF.